This section outlines one T cell receptor beta chain sequence together with its context. Its antigen target is currently unknown. No base quality information exists; no much larger clone differs at one position. This sample was included in a study of shared clonotypes between healthy human individuals (dated by TCRdb to about 2020). A note on the overall study: The cohort comprised a couple of women and three men aged 18 to 49 years. Libraries were prepared and TCR repertoires were sequenced by different laboratories using diverse techniques, in order to increase sequencing depth and limit assay-specific biases. To estimate repertoire size and how much clonotypes are shared between individuals, the study performed deep sequencing of blood TCR repertoires from roughly five healthy adults. Between about 0.85 and 9.5 billion PBMCs per donor were obtained by leukapheresis. For each donor, three plates each were used for CD4 naive and CD4 memory, two plates were used for CD8 naive, and one plate was used for CD8 memory. General findings and caveats noted by the study authors: Only blood was sampled, and tissue TCR repertoires likely differ from those in blood. Rarefaction of sorted-subset datasets indicated incomplete sequencing despite the large sequencing depth. Higher generation probabilities were observed for clonotypes shared by all four sorted-subset donors than for non-shared clonotypes. Sharing across several donors was observed for 4.5% to 6.5% of naive CD4, over 3% of naive CD8, 2.3% of memory CD4, and around 0.42% of memory CD8 clonotypes. Pairwise subsampling indicated that sequencing depth was expected to affect the degree of clonotype sharing among donors. Because the study included only a small number of donors, the genetic and exposure-history diversity represented was limited. Estimated clonotype richness was generally larger for naive than for memory subsets.

TCR CDR3 regions were amplified from genomic DNA by multiplex PCR using the deep immunoSEQ assay. Extracted genomic DNA from each cell subset was spread evenly across all wells of several immunoSEQ 96-well plates, with each plate serving as a replicate. For sorted subsets, 200 to 250 ng genomic DNA, equal to tens of thousands of T cell genomes, was loaded into each replicate PCR. The purified libraries were quantified using a Qubit 3.0 fluorometer, sized with a Bioanalyzer 2100, and then quantified again using the KAPA Library Quantification kit. A separate single-read 150-cycle Illumina NextSeq 550 flow cell was used to sequence each immunoSEQ 96-well plate. The source study handled its data this way. Because the immunoSEQ output included only junctional sequences and no quality scores, the filtering could not be the same as the filtering used for full-length reads. To assign V/J genes and CDR3, sequences were annotated using PyIR, a Python wrapper for IgBLAST v1.9, with IMGT germline references. Any read was removed if the V/J assignment was weak (E-value above 1e-6), the CDR3 was missing, or the read contained stop codons, out-of-frame junctions, or ambiguous translated residues. V3J clonotypes were defined as sequences sharing an identical inferred V gene, J gene, and CDR3 amino acid sequence. To compute the percentage overlap between repertoires, the number of shared unique clonotypes was divided by the size of the smaller repertoire. Three approaches were used to assess repertoire richness: RTK rarefaction, the Chao1 estimator, and Recon v2.1 estimates of unobserved clonotypes. Generation probabilities were computed with OLGA for all TCRbeta clonotypes obtained by the gDNA method from a few donors. In its TCRdb copy, this immuneACCESS table keeps in-frame sequences only and misses some clones. Where compared with another copy, unresolved V genes explain less than half of these, and the others have no known cause. That table supplies the V and J calls and clone size; D and trimming were determined from the DNA. Present in this sample are about 2.3 million clones, about nine tenths of which were seen just once. In total, the top ten clones hold around 0.35% of the sample.

CDR1 and CDR2 are drawn from the germline V gene: ENHRY, SYGVKD. Unmatched junction bases come to 12, with V trimmed by 6 bases and J by 7 bases. The cysteine opens and the phenylalanine closes a CDR3 of 16 amino acids. Solely the CDR3 DNA is kept, with 48 bases framed from the first base. The donors were healthy, HIV-negative adults with no recently reported acute infections or vaccinations. Only Caucasian adults living in Nashville, Tennessee, USA were represented among the donors. CD4+ T cells were enriched through magnetic negative selection, after which naive cells were positively selected on CD45RA and the remaining negative fraction served as the memory subset. Blood was collected by leukapheresis, and PBMCs were isolated by Ficoll-Histopaque density gradient centrifugation and then cryopreserved in liquid nitrogen vapor phase. Analytical flow cytometry was used to check the purity and quantity of each magnetically sorted T cell population. Genomic DNA was isolated from every sorted fraction and measured by UV absorbance on a Nanodrop 2000c.

The sequenced sample was naive CD4+ T cells from PBMCs. The sample's cell subset or site label, in plain terms: CD45RA+ positively selected. This sequence uses TRBV10-3 and TRBJ1-4; 9 central bases correspond to TRBD1. The sequence came from a man in his late teens or twenties in good health. Some clones in this sample may be carry-over from other donors' samples. At the DNA level, the sequence is TGTGCCATCAGCATGGACAGGGGAGTAGGCTTTGAAAAACTGTTTTTT. This gives the protein CAISMDRGVGFEKLFF.